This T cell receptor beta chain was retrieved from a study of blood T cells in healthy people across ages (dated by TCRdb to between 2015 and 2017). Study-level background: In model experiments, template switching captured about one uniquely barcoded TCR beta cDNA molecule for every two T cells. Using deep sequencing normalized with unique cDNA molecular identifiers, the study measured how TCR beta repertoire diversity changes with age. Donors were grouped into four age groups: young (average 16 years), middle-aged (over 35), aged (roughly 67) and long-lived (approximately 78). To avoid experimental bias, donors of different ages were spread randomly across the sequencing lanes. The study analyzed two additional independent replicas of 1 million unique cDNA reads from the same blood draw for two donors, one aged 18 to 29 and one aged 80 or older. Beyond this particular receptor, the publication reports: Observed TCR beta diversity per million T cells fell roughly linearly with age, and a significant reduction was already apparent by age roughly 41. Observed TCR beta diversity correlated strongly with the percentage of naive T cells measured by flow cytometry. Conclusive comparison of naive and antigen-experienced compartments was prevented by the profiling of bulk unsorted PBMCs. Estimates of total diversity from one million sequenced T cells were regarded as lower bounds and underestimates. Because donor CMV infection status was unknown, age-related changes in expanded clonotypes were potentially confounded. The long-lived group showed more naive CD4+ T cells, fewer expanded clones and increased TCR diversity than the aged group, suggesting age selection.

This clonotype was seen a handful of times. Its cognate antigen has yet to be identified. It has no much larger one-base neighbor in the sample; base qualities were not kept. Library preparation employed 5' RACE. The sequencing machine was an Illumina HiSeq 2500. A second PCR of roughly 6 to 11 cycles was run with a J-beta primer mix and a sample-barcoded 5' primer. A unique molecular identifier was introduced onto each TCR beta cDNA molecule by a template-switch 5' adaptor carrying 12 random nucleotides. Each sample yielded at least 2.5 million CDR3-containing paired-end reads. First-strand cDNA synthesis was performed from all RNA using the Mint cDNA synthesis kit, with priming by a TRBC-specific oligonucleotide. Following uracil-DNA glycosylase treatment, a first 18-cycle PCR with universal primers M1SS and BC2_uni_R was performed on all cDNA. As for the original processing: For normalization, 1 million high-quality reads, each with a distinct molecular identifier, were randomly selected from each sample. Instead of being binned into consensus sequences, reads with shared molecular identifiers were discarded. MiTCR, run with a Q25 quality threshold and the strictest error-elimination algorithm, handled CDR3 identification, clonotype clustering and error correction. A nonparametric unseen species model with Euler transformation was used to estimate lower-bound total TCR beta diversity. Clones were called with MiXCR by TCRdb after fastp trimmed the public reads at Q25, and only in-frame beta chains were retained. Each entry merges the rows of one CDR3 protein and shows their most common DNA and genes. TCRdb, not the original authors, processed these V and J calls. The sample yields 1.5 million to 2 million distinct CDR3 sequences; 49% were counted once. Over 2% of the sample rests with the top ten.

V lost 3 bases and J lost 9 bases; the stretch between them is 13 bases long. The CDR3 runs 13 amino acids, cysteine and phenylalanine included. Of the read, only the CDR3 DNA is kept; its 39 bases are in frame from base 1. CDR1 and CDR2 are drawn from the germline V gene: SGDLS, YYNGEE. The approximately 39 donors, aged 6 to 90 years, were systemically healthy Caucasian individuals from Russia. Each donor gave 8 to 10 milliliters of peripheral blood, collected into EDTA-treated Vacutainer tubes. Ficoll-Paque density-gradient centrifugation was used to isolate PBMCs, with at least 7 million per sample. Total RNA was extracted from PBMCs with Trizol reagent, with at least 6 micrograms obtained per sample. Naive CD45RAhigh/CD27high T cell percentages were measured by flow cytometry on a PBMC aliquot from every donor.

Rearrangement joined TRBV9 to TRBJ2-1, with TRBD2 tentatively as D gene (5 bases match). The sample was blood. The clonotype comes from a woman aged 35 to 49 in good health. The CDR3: CASSGAAGREQFF. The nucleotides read TGTGCCAGCAGCGGAGCGGCGGGTCGTGAGCAGTTCTTC.